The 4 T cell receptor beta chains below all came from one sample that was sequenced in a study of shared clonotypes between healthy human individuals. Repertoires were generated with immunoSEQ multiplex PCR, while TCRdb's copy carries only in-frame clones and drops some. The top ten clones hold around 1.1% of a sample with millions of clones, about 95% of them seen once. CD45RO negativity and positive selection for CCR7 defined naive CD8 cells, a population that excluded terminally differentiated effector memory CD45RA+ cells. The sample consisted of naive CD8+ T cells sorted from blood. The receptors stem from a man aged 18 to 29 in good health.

The CDR3 nucleotides read TGTGCCAGCAGCGTAGACGTGACTAGCGGGGTCAATGAGCAGTTCTTC. As protein: CASSVDVTSGVNEQFF. The chain has TRBV9 and TRBJ2-1; 11 bases map to TRBD2. The J segment lost 6 bases and the V segment lost 0 bases, leaving 5 bases of the junction unmatched. Per germline, CDR1 SGDLS and CDR2 YYNGEE. The CDR3 extends over 16 amino acids.

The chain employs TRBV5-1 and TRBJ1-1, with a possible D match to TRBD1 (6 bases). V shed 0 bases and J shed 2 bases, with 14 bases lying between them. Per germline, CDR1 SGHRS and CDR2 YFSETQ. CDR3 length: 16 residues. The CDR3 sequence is CASSLGVTGSNTEAFF. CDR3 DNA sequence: TGCGCCAGCAGCTTGGGGGTTACAGGGAGTAACACTGAAGCTTTCTTT.

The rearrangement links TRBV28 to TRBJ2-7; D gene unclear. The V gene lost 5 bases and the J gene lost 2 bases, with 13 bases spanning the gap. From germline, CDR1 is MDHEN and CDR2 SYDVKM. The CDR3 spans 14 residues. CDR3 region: CASSPTLGAYEQYF. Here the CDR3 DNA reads TGTGCCAGCAGTCCGACGCTGGGTGCCTACGAGCAGTACTTC. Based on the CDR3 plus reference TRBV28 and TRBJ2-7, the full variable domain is DVKVTQSSRYLVKRTGEKVFLECVQDMDHENMFWYRQDPGLGLRLIYFSYDVKMKEKGDIPEGYSVSREKKERFSLILESASTNQTSMYLCASSPTLGAYEQYFGPGTRLTVT.

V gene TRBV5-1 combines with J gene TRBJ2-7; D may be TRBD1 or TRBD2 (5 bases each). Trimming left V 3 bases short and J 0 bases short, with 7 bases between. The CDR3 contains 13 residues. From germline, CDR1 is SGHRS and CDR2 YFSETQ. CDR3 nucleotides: TGCGCCAGCAGCTGGGACGCCTCCTACGAGCAGTACTTC. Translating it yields CASSWDASYEQYF.